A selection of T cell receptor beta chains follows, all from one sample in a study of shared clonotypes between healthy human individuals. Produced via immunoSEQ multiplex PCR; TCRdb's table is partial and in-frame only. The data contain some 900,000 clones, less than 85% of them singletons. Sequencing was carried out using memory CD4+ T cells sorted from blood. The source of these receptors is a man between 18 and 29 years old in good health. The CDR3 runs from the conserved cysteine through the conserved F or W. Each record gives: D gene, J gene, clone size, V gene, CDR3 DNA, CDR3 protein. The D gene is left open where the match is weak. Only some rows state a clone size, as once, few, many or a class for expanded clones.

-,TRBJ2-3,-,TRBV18,TGTGCCAGCTCACCAGATAATACGCAGTATTTT,CASSPDNTQYF
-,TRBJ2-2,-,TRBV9,TGTGCCAGCAGCGTAGCAGACATTAATCAGGCGACGGTCGGGGAGCTGTTTTTT,CASSVADINQATVGELFF
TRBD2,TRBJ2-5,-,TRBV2,TGTGCCAGCAGTGATGAGCGGGGGGGCGGAGAGACCCAGTACTTC,CASSDERGGGETQYF
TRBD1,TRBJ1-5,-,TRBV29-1,TGCAGCGTCGGGACAGGGGGGAATGGGCCCCAGCATTTT,CSVGTGGNGPQHF
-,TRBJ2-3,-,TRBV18,TGTGCCAGCTCACCTCTCGGGTGGGACACAGATACGCAGTATTTT,CASSPLGWDTDTQYF
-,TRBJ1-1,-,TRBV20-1,TGCAGGGCAAGACAGAACACTGAAGCTTTCTTT,CRARQNTEAFF
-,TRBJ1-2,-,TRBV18,TGTGCCAGCTCACCAGGGCTGGACTATGGCTACACCTTC,CASSPGLDYGYTF
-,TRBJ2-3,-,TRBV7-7,TGTGCTAGCAGCTTCGGCGAGGCAGATACGCAGTATTTT,CASSFGEADTQYF
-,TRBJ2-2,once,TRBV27,TGTGCCAGCAGCCAGGACGGATCGAACACCGGGGAGCTGTTTTTT,CASSQDGSNTGELFF
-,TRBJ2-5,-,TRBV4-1,TGCGCCAGCAGCCAGCCCTTGGAGACCCAGTACTTC,CASSQPLETQYF
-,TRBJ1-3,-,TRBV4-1,TGCGCCAGCAGCCCCAACGAGGGGCCTGGAAACACCATATATTTT,CASSPNEGPGNTIYF
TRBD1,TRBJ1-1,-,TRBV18,TGTGCCAGCTCACCAAGACAGGGTTACACTGAAGCTTTCTTT,CASSPRQGYTEAFF
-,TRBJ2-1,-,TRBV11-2,TGTGCCAGCAGCTTACTAGCGCTACCATCATACTACAATGAGCAGTTCTTC,CASSLLALPSYYNEQFF
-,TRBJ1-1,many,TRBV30,TGTGCCTGGAGTGTACTTGTGGGGAACACTGAAGCTTTCTTT,CAWSVLVGNTEAFF
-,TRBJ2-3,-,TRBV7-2,TGTGCCAGCAGCTTAACGGGAGTGGCAGATACGCAGTATTTT,CASSLTGVADTQYF
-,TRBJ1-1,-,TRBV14,TGTGCCAGCAGCCGTCAGGGCAACACTGAAGCTTTCTTT,CASSRQGNTEAFF
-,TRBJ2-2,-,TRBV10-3,TGTGCCATCAGTATCACATCCGGAGCGAACACCGGGGAGCTGTTTTTT,CAISITSGANTGELFF
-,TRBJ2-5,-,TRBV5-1,TGCGCCAGCAAACTCGCCGGGACACCCCAAGAGACCCAGTACTTC,CASKLAGTPQETQYF
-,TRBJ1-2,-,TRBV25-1,TGTGCCAGCAGTGAATTGGACTCAAACTATGGCTACACCTTC,CASSELDSNYGYTF
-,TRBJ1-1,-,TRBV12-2,TGTGCAAGTCGCCCAAGAAGATCCGGACCGCGGGACACTGAAGCTTTCTTT,CASRPRRSGPRDTEAFF
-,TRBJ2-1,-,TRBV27,TGTGCCAGCAGTCTCCGGGGTCTGGGGAATGAGCAGTTCTTC,CASSLRGLGNEQFF
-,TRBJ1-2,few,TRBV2,TGTGCCAGCAGCAGTAGCTATGGCTACACCTTC,CASSSSYGYTF
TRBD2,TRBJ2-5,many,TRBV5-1,TGCGCCAGCAGCTTGGGATTTGCTAGCGGGAGAGAAGTAGAGACCCAGTACTTC,CASSLGFASGREVETQYF
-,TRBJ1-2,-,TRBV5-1,TGCGCCAGCAGCTCCACGAGCATGATTTCAAGGGATGGCTACACCTTC,CASSSTSMISRDGYTF
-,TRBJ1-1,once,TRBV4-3,TGCGCCAGCAGCCAAAGGGTGGAGAACACTGAAGCTTTCTTT,CASSQRVENTEAFF
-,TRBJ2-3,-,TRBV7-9,TGTGCCAGCAGCTTTGAGGGCTTAACAGATACGCAGTATTTT,CASSFEGLTDTQYF
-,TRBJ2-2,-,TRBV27,TGTGCCAGCAGTTTATTGGGTTGGGTCGCCGGGGAGCTGTTTTTT,CASSLLGWVAGELFF
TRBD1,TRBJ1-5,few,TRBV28,TGTGCCAGCAGTTCGCTAGGACAGGGGGCGGTCTATAGCAATCAGCCCCAGCATTTT,CASSSLGQGAVYSNQPQHF
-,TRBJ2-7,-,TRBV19,TGTGCCAGTAGTGCTTCGGGACTGGCCTACGAGCAGTACTTC,CASSASGLAYEQYF
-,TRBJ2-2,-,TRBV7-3,TGTGCCAGCAGCCCCCAAGGGGGCGGGGAGCTGTTTTTT,CASSPQGGGELFF
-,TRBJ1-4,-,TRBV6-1,TGTGCCAGCAGTGAATTGCGGGCGGGTGTCGGGGAAAAACTGTTTTTT,CASSELRAGVGEKLFF
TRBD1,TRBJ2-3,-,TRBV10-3,TGTGCCTCCGAGACAGGGTCGTTCACAGATACGCAGTATTTT,CASETGSFTDTQYF
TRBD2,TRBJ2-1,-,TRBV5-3,TGTGCCAGAAGGAGACTAGCGGGACGCTACAATGAGCAGTTCTTC,CARRRLAGRYNEQFF
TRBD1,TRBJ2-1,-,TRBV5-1,TGCGCCAGCACCACCGGGACAGGGGGCCACAATGAGCAGTTCTTC,CASTTGTGGHNEQFF
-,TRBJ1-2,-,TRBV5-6,TGTGCCAGCAGCTCCACTTATGGCTACACCTTC,CASSSTYGYTF
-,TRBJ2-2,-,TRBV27,TGTGCCAGCAGTTTATCGGTAGGATCGTCCGGGGAGCTGTTTTTT,CASSLSVGSSGELFF
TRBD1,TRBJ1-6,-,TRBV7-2,TGTGCCAGCAGCCCAGCCGGGACAGGGAATAATTCACCCCTCCACTTT,CASSPAGTGNNSPLHF
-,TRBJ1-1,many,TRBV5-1,TGCGCCAGCAGCTTGGACCAGGGCACCACTGAAGCTTTCTTT,CASSLDQGTTEAFF
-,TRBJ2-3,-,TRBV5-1,TGCGCCAGCAGCTTGGACAGCGTCGGGGATACGCAGTATTTT,CASSLDSVGDTQYF
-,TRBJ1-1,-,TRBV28,TGTGCCAGCACCTTTGAACAGGGTTTCTCTGAAGCTTTCTTT,CASTFEQGFSEAFF
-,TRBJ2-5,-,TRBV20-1,TGCTCCGGGGCGCAAGAGACCCAGTACTTC,CSGAQETQYF
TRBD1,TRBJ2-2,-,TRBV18,TGTGCCAGCTCACCAACAGGGGCAGGCGGGGAGCTGTTTTTT,CASSPTGAGGELFF
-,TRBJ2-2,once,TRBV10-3,TGTGCCATCAGTGGGGGGCAGGGAAACACCGGGGAGCTGTTTTTT,CAISGGQGNTGELFF
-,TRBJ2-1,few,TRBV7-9,TGTGCCAGCAGCCACCCCATGGACAACCCCGTGGGGAATGAGCAGTTCTTC,CASSHPMDNPVGNEQFF
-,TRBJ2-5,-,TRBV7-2,TGTGCCAGCATCACCAGTGGGCAGGTGAAGGGGACCCAGTACTTC,CASITSGQVKGTQYF
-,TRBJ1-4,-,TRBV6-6,TGTGCCAGCAGTGAGTCCCGGGAAAAACTGTTTTTT,CASSESREKLFF
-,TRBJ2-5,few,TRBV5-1,TGCGCCAGCAGCCGACCAGGGGGAGGAGAGACCCAGTACTTC,CASSRPGGGETQYF
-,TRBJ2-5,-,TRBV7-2,TGTGCCAGCAGCCGAAGAAGTGGGCAAGAGACCCAGTACTTC,CASSRRSGQETQYF
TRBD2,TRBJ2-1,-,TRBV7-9,TGTGCCAGCAGCTTAAGAACTAGCGGATACTCCTACAATGAGCAGTTCTTC,CASSLRTSGYSYNEQFF
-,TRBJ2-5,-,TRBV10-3,TGTGCCATCAGCTTCCGTTGGCAAGAGACCCAGTACTTC,CAISFRWQETQYF
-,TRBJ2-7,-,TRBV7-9,TGTGCCAGCAGCTATGGACCGTCAAAGGAGCAGTACTTC,CASSYGPSKEQYF
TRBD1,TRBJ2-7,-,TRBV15,TGTGCCACCAGCAGGAGCCAGGGGGAAAGGTACGAGCAGTACTTC,CATSRSQGERYEQYF